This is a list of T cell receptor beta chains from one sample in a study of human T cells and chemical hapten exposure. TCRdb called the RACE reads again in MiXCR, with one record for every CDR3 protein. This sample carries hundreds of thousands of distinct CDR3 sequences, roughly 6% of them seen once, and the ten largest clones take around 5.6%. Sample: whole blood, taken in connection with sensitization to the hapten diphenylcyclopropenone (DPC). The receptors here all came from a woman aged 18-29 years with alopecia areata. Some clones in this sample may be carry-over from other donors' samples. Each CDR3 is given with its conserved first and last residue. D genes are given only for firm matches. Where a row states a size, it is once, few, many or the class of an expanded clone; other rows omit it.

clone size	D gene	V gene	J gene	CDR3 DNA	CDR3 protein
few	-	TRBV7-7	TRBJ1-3	TGTGCTAGCAGCTCCAGGAAGTTTGGAAACACCATATATTTT	CASSSRKFGNTIYF
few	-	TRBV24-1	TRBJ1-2	TGTGCCACCAGTGATCCCGATTACTATGGCTACACCTTC	CATSDPDYYGYTF
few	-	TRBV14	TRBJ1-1	TGTGCCAGCAGCCAAGACTTACTCTTAACCGGTGGGTGGGGAAAAGAGGACACTGAAGCTTTCTTT	CASSQDLLLTGGWGKEDTEAFF
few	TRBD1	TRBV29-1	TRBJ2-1	TGCAGCGTTGCGCCGGGGGAGACAGGGGTCAATGAGCAGTTCTTC	CSVAPGETGVNEQFF
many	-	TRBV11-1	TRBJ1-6	TGTGCCAGCAGCCCCTACCCGGGCTATAATTCACCCCTCCACTTT	CASSPYPGYNSPLHF
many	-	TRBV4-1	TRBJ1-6	TGCGCCAGCAGCCAAGAGCGCGGGAGCCCTGCACCCCTCCACTTT	CASSQERGSPAPLHF
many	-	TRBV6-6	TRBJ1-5	TGTGCCAGCAGTTACTCGCCGCAGGGGTGGAATCAGCCCCAGCATTTT	CASSYSPQGWNQPQHF
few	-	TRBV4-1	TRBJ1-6	TGCGCCAGCAGCCAAGATTGGGGGACACAAGGGGTAAGGTCACCCCTCCACTTT	CASSQDWGTQGVRSPLHF
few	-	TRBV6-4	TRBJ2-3	TGTGCCAGCAGTCCGGGACAACGCACAGATACGCAGTATTTT	CASSPGQRTDTQYF
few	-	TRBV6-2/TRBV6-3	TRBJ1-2	TGTGCCAGCAGTTACGGTCCGGGATTTGCCTATGGCTACACCTTC	CASSYGPGFAYGYTF
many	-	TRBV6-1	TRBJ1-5	TGTGCCAGCAGATACTTACAGGGATGGGATCAGCCCCAGCATTTT	CASRYLQGWDQPQHF
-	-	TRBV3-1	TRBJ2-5	TGTGCCAGCAGCCAAGATACAGGGATGGGCGAGACCCAGTACTTC	CASSQDTGMGETQYF
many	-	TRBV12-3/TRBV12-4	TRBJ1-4	TGTGCCAGCAATCTGGGAGGTGAAAAACTGTTTTTT	CASNLGGEKLFF
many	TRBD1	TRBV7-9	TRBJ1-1	TGTGCCAGCAGCGTCACAACAGGGGGCGGGAAGAACACTGAAGCTTTCTTT	CASSVTTGGGKNTEAFF
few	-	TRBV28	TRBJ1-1	TGTGCCAGCAGTCCGGCAGGAGATCGGAGCCCAGTGGGGTTT	CASSPAGDRSPVGF
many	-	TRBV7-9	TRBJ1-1	TGTGCCAGCAGCTTAATGTTTTCCGGGACTGAAGCTTTCTTT	CASSLMFSGTEAFF
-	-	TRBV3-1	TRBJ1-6	TGTGCCAGCAGCCAAGAGGGACGGGATAATTCACCCCTCCACTTT	CASSQEGRDNSPLHF
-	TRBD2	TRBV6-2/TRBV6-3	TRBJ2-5	TGTGCCAGCAGTTACTCCTCGAGCGGGGCACCACTTCAAGAGACCCAGTACTTC	CASSYSSSGAPLQETQYF
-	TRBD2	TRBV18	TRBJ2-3	TGTGCCAGCTCACCCCGACTAGCGGGGGGGCCAAACAACACAGATACGCAGTATTTT	CASSPRLAGGPNNTDTQYF
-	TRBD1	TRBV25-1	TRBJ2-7	TGTGCCAGCACCCGACAGGGTCTCTACGAGCAGTACTTC	CASTRQGLYEQYF
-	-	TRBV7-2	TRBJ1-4	TGTGCCAGCAGCCCGCCGGCGGTCGAAAAACTGTTTTTT	CASSPPAVEKLFF
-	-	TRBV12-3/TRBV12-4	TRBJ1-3	TGTGCCAGCAGCCCACACCGCTCTGGAAACACCATATATTTT	CASSPHRSGNTIYF
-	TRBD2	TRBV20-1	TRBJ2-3	TGCAGTGCTAGGAAGCGGGGGGAATTGGGCACAGATACGCAGTATTTT	CSARKRGELGTDTQYF
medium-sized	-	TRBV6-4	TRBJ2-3	TGTGCCAGCGGTAACGACGTTCGGGGTACGCAGTATTTT	CASGNDVRGTQYF
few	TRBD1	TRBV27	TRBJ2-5	TGTGCCAGCAGTTCGCCGGGACAGCGTCGCACCCAGTACTTC	CASSSPGQRRTQYF
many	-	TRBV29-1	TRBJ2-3	TGCAGCGTTGCGGAGGTTACGGCGGATACGCAGTATTTT	CSVAEVTADTQYF
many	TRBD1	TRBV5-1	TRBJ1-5	TGCGCCAGCAGCCTCACAGGGGTAGGAAATCAGCCCCAGCATTTT	CASSLTGVGNQPQHF